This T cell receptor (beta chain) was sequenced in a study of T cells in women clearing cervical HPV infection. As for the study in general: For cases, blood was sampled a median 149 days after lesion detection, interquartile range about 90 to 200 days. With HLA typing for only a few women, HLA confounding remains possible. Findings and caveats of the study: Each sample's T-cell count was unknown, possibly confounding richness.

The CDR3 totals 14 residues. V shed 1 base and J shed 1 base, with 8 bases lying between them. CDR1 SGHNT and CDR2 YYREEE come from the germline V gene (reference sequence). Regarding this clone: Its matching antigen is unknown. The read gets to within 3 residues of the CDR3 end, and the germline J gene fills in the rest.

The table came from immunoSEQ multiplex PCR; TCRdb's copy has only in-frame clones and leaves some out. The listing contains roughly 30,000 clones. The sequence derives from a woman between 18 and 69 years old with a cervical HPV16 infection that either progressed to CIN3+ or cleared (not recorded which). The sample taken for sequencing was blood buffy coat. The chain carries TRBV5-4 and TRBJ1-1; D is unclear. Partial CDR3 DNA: TGTGCCAGCAGCTTGACGGCGGAGAACACTGAA. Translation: CASSLTAENTE. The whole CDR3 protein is CASSLTAENTEAFF.